These 23 T cell receptor beta chains originate from one sample sequenced in a study of T cell repertoires in ileal Crohn's disease. Noted time point: inflamed ileum from the surgical specimen. Assay used: immunoSEQ multiplex PCR; TCRdb lists only in-frame clones, some missing. The sample records some 16,000 clones, around 90% being singletons. The sequenced sample was ileal tissue. The receptors originated from an adult with Crohn's disease.

The chain employs TRBV28 and TRBJ2-7; D unclear. The CDR3 consists of 15 residues. V lost 3 bases and J lost 1, with 13 bases in between. Per the germline V gene, CDR1 is MDHEN and CDR2 is SYDVKM. CDR3 DNA sequence: TGTGCCAGCAGTTTCGGGCGGATACCTTCCTACGAGCAGTACTTC. It encodes CASSFGRIPSYEQYF.

The chain employs TRBV11-1 and TRBJ2-3; D is possibly TRBD1 or TRBD2 (5 bases each). Germline CDR1 is SGHAT and CDR2 is FQDESV (reference sequence). This CDR3 comprises 15 residues. V lost 4 bases to trimming and J lost 6 bases, with 17 bases between them. CDR3 residues: CASSWGSEGSDTQYF. The CDR3 DNA sequence: TGTGCCAGCAGCTGGGGCTCAGAGGGGTCGGATACGCAGTATTTT.

The chain couples TRBV27 to TRBJ1-2; D perhaps matches TRBD1 (5 bases). Per the germline V gene, CDR1 is MNHEY and CDR2 is SMNVEV (reference sequence). The CDR3 is 16 amino acids. The V end lost 2 bases, the J end lost 8 bases, and 21 bases lay between the germline ends. CDR3 bases: TGTGCCAGCAGTTTAATGGGGCTGGGGGGATTGGGAGGCTACACCTTC. It translates to CASSLMGLGGLGGYTF.

The gene calls are TRBV6-1 and TRBJ1-2; 8 bases line up with TRBD1. Germline V CDR1 and CDR2: MNHNS, SASEGT. The ends lost 1 base at V and 4 bases at J; junction bases unmatched: 8. The CDR3 spans 16 residues. The CDR3 region is CASSEGPGGAGYGYTF. The CDR3 DNA follows: TGTGCCAGCAGTGAAGGGCCAGGGGGCGCCGGCTATGGCTACACCTTC.

This clone was seen once. This chain joins TRBV19 and TRBJ2-2; 10 positions match TRBD1. V lost 6 bases to trimming and J lost 5 bases; unmatched junction nucleotides: 6. This CDR3 has 15 residues. Germline CDR1 is LNHDA and CDR2 is SQIVND (reference sequence). CDR3: CASSRQGARTGELFF. CDR3 bases: TGTGCCAGTAGCAGACAGGGGGCGCGGACCGGGGAGCTGTTTTTT.

The CDR3 DNA is TGTGCCAGCAGTCGCTCCGGACAGTTCAATCAGCCCCAGCATTTT. Amino acids: CASSRSGQFNQPQHF. V usage is TRBV28 and J usage is TRBJ1-5; D possibly corresponds to TRBD1 (6 bases). Trimming left V 5 bases short and J 3 bases short, with 14 bases between. The CDR3 is made up of 15 amino acids. The germline V gene has CDR1 MDHEN and CDR2 SYDVKM.

The V and J genes are TRBV19 and TRBJ2-5, with 7 positions matching TRBD1. Unmatched junction bases numbered 5, after V lost 6 bases and J lost 4 bases. The CDR3 consists of 13 residues. The germline V gene has CDR1 LNHDA and CDR2 SQIVND (reference sequence). CDR3 DNA: TGTGCCAGTAGGAGGGGACAGCTAGAGACCCAGTACTTC. It is translated as CASRRGQLETQYF.

The chain employs TRBV30 and TRBJ2-7; 10 nucleotides line up with TRBD2. Germline CDR1 reads GTSNPN; CDR2 reads SVGIG (reference sequence). CDR3 length: 16 amino acids. V lost 3 bases and J lost 1; bases outside the gene matches: 9. CDR3 region: CAWRGLGTSESYEQYF. In nucleotides, the CDR3 is TGTGCCTGGAGGGGTCTCGGGACTAGCGAGTCCTACGAGCAGTACTTC.

The J gene is TRBJ1-1, the V gene TRBV7-6; D is ambiguous. Germline CDR1 SGHVS, CDR2 FNYEAQ. Trimming took 9 bases from V and 4 from J, leaving 12 bases between them. The CDR3 runs 12 residues. CDR3 coding DNA: TGTGCCAGTTCCGGGATGAGCACTGAAGCTTTCTTT. Protein sequence: CASSGMSTEAFF. Using reference TRBV7-6 and TRBJ1-1 for the parts outside the CDR3, the full variable domain is GAGVSQSPRYKVTKRGQDVALRCDPISGHVSLYWYRQALGQGPEFLTYFNYEAQQDKSGLPNDRFSAERPEGSISTLTIQRTEQRDSAMYRCASSGMSTEAFFGQGTRLTVV.

This chain uses TRBV5-1 with TRBJ2-1, with 10 bases matching TRBD1. The ends lost 0 bases at V and 4 bases at J; junction bases unmatched: 7. Germline V lookup: CDR1 SGHRS, CDR2 YFSETQ. This CDR3 contains 17 residues. The chain's CDR3 is CASSLAIGTGDYNEQFF. The DNA of the CDR3 is TGCGCCAGCAGCTTGGCGATCGGGACAGGGGATTACAATGAGCAGTTCTTC.

The chain is built from TRBV9 and TRBJ2-5; 7 nucleotides line up with TRBD1. CDR1 and CDR2 (germline): SGDLS, YYNGEE. The CDR3 loop spans 15 amino acids. With 3 bases clipped from V and 2 bases from J, the junction kept 7 bases outside the gene matches. The DNA of the CDR3 is TGTGCCAGCAGCGCAGGGGGATGGGATCAAGAGACCCAGTACTTC. It yields the protein CASSAGGWDQETQYF.

CDR3 region: CASSDMGKAADTQYF. The CDR3 bases are TGTGCCAGCAGTGATATGGGGAAGGCGGCAGATACGCAGTATTTT. V is TRBV6-1 and J is TRBJ2-3; D unclear. The CDR3 contains 15 residues. Germline V lookup: CDR1 MNHNS, CDR2 SASEGT. Trimming cost V 3 bases and J 4 bases, with 14 bases left between them.

This chain links TRBV19 with TRBJ1-5; 9 positions match TRBD1. Germline-derived CDR1 and CDR2 are LNHDA and SQIVND (reference sequence). The V and J ends lost 9 bases and 5 bases, in that order; junction bases with no gene match: 8. There are 14 residues in the CDR3. In DNA, the CDR3 is TGTGCCAGCGAGATGACAGGGGGTTATCAGCCCCAGCATTTT. As protein: CASEMTGGYQPQHF.

This clone was picked up one time. The J gene is TRBJ2-7, the V gene TRBV5-5, with 7 nucleotides matching TRBD1. The CDR3 spans 15 residues. With V trimmed by 2 bases and J by 1 base, 6 bases remained unmatched. Germline CDR1 SGHKS, CDR2 YYEKEE (reference sequence). Written as DNA, the CDR3 is TGTGCCAGCAGCTTTACAGGGGAGAGGTCCTACGAGCAGTACTTC. This translates into CASSFTGERSYEQYF.

The gene calls are TRBV29-1 and TRBJ1-2; D gene unclear. CDR1 is SQVTM, CDR2 ANQGSEA, per germline. The CDR3 runs to 15 residues. Trimming stripped 4 bases from V and 4 bases from J, with 19 bases between. This chain's CDR3 is CSVVFSGLEGYGYTF. The DNA for the CDR3 is TGCAGCGTTGTGTTCTCAGGACTTGAGGGCTATGGCTACACCTTC. The full variable domain, its missing parts supplied by reference TRBV29-1 and TRBJ1-2, is SAVISQKPSRDICQRGTSLTIQCQVDSQVTMMFWYRQQPGQSLTLIATANQGSEATYESGFVIDKFPISRPNLTFSTLTVSNMSPEDSSIYLCSVVFSGLEGYGYTFGSGTRLTVV.

This chain joins TRBV19 and TRBJ2-5, with a weak D call TRBD2 (6 bases). CDR3 length equals 16 residues. The germline V gene has CDR1 LNHDA and CDR2 SQIVND (reference sequence). Trimming shortened V by 4 bases and J by 0 bases, and 15 bases separated the two germline ends. The DNA of the CDR3 is TGTGCCAGTAGTAAGGACTACCCAAAGTACCAAGAGACCCAGTACTTC. Translation gives CASSKDYPKYQETQYF.

Judged by abundance, this clone is medium-sized. The V call is TRBV19, the J call TRBJ2-7; the D is unclear. Trimming pared 5 bases from V and 0 bases from J, leaving 11 bases between. The CDR3 is 14 residues long. Germline-derived CDR1 and CDR2 are LNHDA and SQIVND (reference sequence). CDR3 sequence (DNA): TGTGCCAGTAGTGGAGCTACGAGCTCCTACGAGCAGTACTTC. This codes for CASSGATSSYEQYF. Complete variable domain (other parts from reference TRBV19 and TRBJ2-7): DGGITQSPKYLFRKEGQNVTLSCEQNLNHDAMYWYRQDPGQGLRLIYYSQIVNDFQKGDIAEGYSVSREKKESFPLTVTSAQKNPTAFYLCASSGATSSYEQYFGPGTRLTVT.

This chain uses TRBV6-5 with TRBJ2-2; 9 bases map to TRBD1. Germline V gene data show CDR1 as MNHEY and CDR2 as SVGAGI. Trimming removed 8 bases from V and 5 bases from J; junction bases left unmatched: 6. This CDR3 has 14 residues. This CDR3 reads CASGGTGRTGELFF. In DNA form, the CDR3 reads TGTGCCAGCGGGGGGACAGGGAGAACCGGGGAGCTGTTTTTT.

The V call is TRBV18, the J call TRBJ1-1; 7 bases are shared with TRBD1. With V trimmed by 3 bases and J by 1 base, 5 bases remained unmatched. The CDR3 length is 15 residues. Germline V gene lookup returns CDR1 KGHSH and CDR2 LQKENI. DNA for the CDR3: TGTGCCAGCTCACCCTCGACAGGGCAGAACACTGAAGCTTTCTTT. It yields the protein CASSPSTGQNTEAFF.

The V and J genes are TRBV10-3 and TRBJ1-4; D remains ambiguous. The CDR3 runs 13 residues. Germline V gene sequence: CDR1 ENHRY, CDR2 SYGVKD. Trimming shortened V by 2 bases and J by 5 bases, and 6 bases separated the two germline ends. CDR3 loop: CAISEGQNEKLFF. Here the CDR3 DNA reads TGTGCCATCAGTGAGGGCCAAAATGAAAAACTGTTTTTT.

The J gene is TRBJ1-1, the V gene TRBV19; D call uncertain. The CDR3 runs 16 residues. Germline CDR1 and CDR2: LNHDA and SQIVND (reference sequence). V was cut by 4 bases and J by 1 base, with 16 bases left in between. The CDR3 loop reads CASSTNYKTTNTEAFF. Written as DNA, the CDR3 is TGTGCCAGTAGTACAAACTATAAAACAACGAACACTGAAGCTTTCTTT. The whole variable domain, remainder taken from reference TRBV19 and TRBJ1-1, is DGGITQSPKYLFRKEGQNVTLSCEQNLNHDAMYWYRQDPGQGLRLIYYSQIVNDFQKGDIAEGYSVSREKKESFPLTVTSAQKNPTAFYLCASSTNYKTTNTEAFFGQGTRLTVV.

The rearrangement uses TRBV10-3 and TRBJ1-1; D not resolved. V dropped 9 bases and J dropped 3 bases, with 14 bases sitting between them. Per germline, CDR1 ENHRY and CDR2 SYGVKD. This CDR3 is built from 13 residues. CDR3 sequence reads: CAMARDFDTEAFF. The CDR3 bases are TGTGCCATGGCAAGGGATTTTGACACTGAAGCTTTCTTT.

V is TRBV11-2 and J is TRBJ2-7; 9 bases are shared with TRBD1. The CDR3 is 16 residues long. The ends lost 5 bases at V and 2 bases at J; junction bases unmatched: 10. Germline assignment: CDR1 SGHAT and CDR2 FQNNGV. The CDR3 region is CASSPGTGLLAYEQYF. In nucleotides, the CDR3 is TGTGCCAGCAGCCCAGGGACAGGGCTACTAGCCTACGAGCAGTACTTC.